These 5 T cell receptor beta chains were sequenced from one sample in a study of early T cells in non-severe SARS-CoV-2 infection. Each CDR3 protein is one row after TCRdb ran MiXCR on the 5' RACE reads. The sample records 63,000 or so distinct CDR3 sequences, about an eighth being singletons. The sample in question was whole blood, obtained at baseline. The origin of the receptors is an adult who was a healthcare worker with PCR-confirmed SARS-CoV-2 infection or an uninfected control (not recorded which).

The chain carries TRBV6-2 or TRBV6-3 and TRBJ2-1; a possible D gene is TRBD1 (6 bases). V shed 4 bases and J shed 4 bases, with 8 bases lying between them. The CDR3 contains 13 residues. Looked up from germline, CDR1 is MNHEY and CDR2 is SVGEGT. The CDR3 DNA reads as TGTGCCAGCAGTTGGGACATTTACAATGAGCAGTTCTTC. It yields the protein CASSWDIYNEQFF.

This clonotype was seen at least ten times. The CDR3 sequence: CAIAATGGVYEQFF. CDR3 DNA: TGTGCCATTGCCGCGACGGGGGGTGTCTATGAGCAGTTCTTC. The chain uses TRBV10-3 and TRBJ2-1; 7 bases match TRBD2. Per the germline V gene, CDR1 is ENHRY and CDR2 is SYGVKD. Trimming removed 9 bases from V and 8 bases from J; junction bases left unmatched: 13. CDR3 length equals 14 residues.

The chain has TRBV6-5 and TRBJ2-2; D perhaps matches TRBD1 (5 bases). The CDR3 runs to 17 residues. Germline V lookup: CDR1 MNHEY, CDR2 SVGAGI. V lost 2 bases, J lost 3 bases, and 16 bases lay in between. CDR3 amino acids: CASSYKSRVSDTGELFF. CDR3 in DNA: TGTGCCAGCAGTTACAAGAGCAGGGTTTCCGACACCGGGGAGCTGTTTTTT.

The V gene is TRBV7-9, the J gene TRBJ2-3, with D hard to call. CDR3 size: 12 residues. Trimming left V 7 bases short and J 4 bases short, with 9 bases between. CDR1 and CDR2 from the germline V gene are SEHNR and FQNEAQ (reference sequence). The DNA for the CDR3 is TGTGCCAGCACCCTCAATTCAGATACGCAGTATTTT. Its translation: CASTLNSDTQYF.

The rearrangement joins TRBV6-1 to TRBJ2-7; D unresolved. Germline V gene lookup returns CDR1 MNHNS and CDR2 SASEGT. CDR3 length: 16 residues. The V end was cut by 3 bases, the J end by 2 bases, with 17 bases between. The CDR3 DNA reads TGTGCCAGCAGTGACTCCTTAGATTTCAGGCCCTACGAGCAGTACTTC. Its protein product is CASSDSLDFRPYEQYF.